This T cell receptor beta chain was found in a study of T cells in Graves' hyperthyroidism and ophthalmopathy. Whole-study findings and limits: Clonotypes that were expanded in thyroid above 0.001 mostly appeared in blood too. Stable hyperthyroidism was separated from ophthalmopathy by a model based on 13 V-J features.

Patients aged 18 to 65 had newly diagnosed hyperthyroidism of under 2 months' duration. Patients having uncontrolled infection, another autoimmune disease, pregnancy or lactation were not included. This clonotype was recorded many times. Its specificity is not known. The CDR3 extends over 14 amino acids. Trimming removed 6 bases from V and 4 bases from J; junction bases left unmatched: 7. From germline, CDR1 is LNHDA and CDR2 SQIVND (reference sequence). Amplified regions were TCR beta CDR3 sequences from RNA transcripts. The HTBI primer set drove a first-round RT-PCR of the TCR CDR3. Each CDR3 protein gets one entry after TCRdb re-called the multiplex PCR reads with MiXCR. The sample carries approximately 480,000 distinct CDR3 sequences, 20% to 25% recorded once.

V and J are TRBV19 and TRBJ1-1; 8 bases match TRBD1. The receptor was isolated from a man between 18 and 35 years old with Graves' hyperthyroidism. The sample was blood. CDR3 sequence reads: CASSRTGRPTEAFF. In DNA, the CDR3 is TGTGCCAGTAGCCGGACAGGGCGTCCCACTGAAGCTTTCTTT. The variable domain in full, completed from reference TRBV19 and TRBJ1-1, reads DGGITQSPKYLFRKEGQNVTLSCEQNLNHDAMYWYRQDPGQGLRLIYYSQIVNDFQKGDIAEGYSVSREKKESFPLTVTSAQKNPTAFYLCASSRTGRPTEAFFGQGTRLTVV.